This passage covers 25 T cell receptor beta chains from one sample sequenced in a study of blood T cell repertoires in COVID-19. Profiled with immunoSEQ multiplex PCR; TCRdb holds only in-frame clones, not every one. The repertoire holds 190,000 or so clones, with approximately 86% as singletons. What was sequenced was peripheral blood. All receptors come from a man in his forties with active or convalescent COVID-19.

The chain uses TRBV12-5 and TRBJ1-2; TRBD1 aligns across 7 bases. The V gene end was trimmed by 6 bases and the J gene end by 6 bases; junction bases not matched to a gene: 7. CDR3 length equals 13 residues. Germline V gene data show CDR1 as LGHNT and CDR2 as FRNRAP. The chain's CDR3 is CASGPTGIDGYTF. CDR3 coding DNA: TGTGCTAGTGGCCCGACAGGGATCGATGGCTACACCTTC.

This clone was observed a few times. The rearrangement joins TRBV3-1 (or the pseudogene TRBV3-2) to TRBJ2-7, with D possibly matching TRBD2 (5 bases). The V end lost 3 bases, the J end lost 4 bases, and 13 bases lay between the germline ends. CDR3 length equals 14 residues. In germline, CDR1 is LGHDT, CDR2 YNNKEL (reference sequence). The CDR3 region is CASSHSPLAYEQYF. The CDR3 coding sequence is TGTGCCAGCAGCCACAGTCCCCTAGCATACGAGCAGTACTTC.

V and J are TRBV21-1 and TRBJ1-3; the table's D call TRBD1 went unverified against the DNA. TRBV21-1 is recorded as a pseudogene. The CDR3 length is 16 residues. Here the CDR3 reads CASSSQPPGGRNTIYF. The CDR3 nucleotides read TGTGCCAGCAGCTCTCAACCCCCAGGGGGCAGAAACACCATATATTTT.

The CDR3 here is CASSPRDRASSPLHF. CDR3 nucleotides: TGTGCCAGTAGTCCCAGGGACAGGGCTAGTTCACCCCTCCACTTT. The chain combines TRBV19 with TRBJ1-6, with 9 bases fitting TRBD1. This CDR3 is built from 15 residues. Germline V CDR1 and CDR2: LNHDA, SQIVND (reference sequence). V lost 5 bases, J lost 9 bases, and 8 bases stayed unmatched. Complete variable domain (other parts from reference TRBV19 and TRBJ1-6): DGGITQSPKYLFRKEGQNVTLSCEQNLNHDAMYWYRQDPGQGLRLIYYSQIVNDFQKGDIAEGYSVSREKKESFPLTVTSAQKNPTAFYLCASSPRDRASSPLHFGNGTRLTVT.

With regard to this clone: This CDR3 is also generated by other DNA sequences in the sample. The rearrangement uses TRBV19 and TRBJ1-1; possibly TRBD1 for D (6 bases). Germline V lookup: CDR1 LNHDA, CDR2 SQIVND (reference sequence). Between the trimmed V and J ends, which lost 8 bases and 1 base, there was a span of 8 bases. The CDR3 totals 12 residues. CDR3 amino acids: CASGQPNTEAFF. CDR3 in DNA: TGTGCCAGTGGACAGCCGAACACTGAAGCTTTCTTT.

The CDR3 region is CASSYQQGGLSNQPQHF. The CDR3 DNA is TGTGCCAGCAGTTATCAACAGGGGGGGCTAAGCAATCAGCCCCAGCATTTT. The rearrangement joins TRBV6-2 or TRBV6-3 to TRBJ1-5, with 8 bases aligning to TRBD1. This CDR3 contains 17 residues. Germline V CDR1 and CDR2: MNHEY, SVGEGT. Trimming cost V 3 bases and J 1 base; bases outside gene matches: 8.

V and J are TRBV29-1 and TRBJ1-2, with a possible D match to TRBD1 (6 bases). The V gene lost 6 bases and the J gene lost 8 bases, with 13 bases spanning the gap. The CDR3 covers 11 residues. Germline V gene data show CDR1 as SQVTM and CDR2 as ANQGSEA. The CDR3 here is CSVFRGLGYTF. For the CDR3, the DNA is TGCAGCGTATTCAGGGGTTTAGGCTACACCTTC. The whole variable domain, filled in from reference TRBV29-1 and TRBJ1-2, reads SAVISQKPSRDICQRGTSLTIQCQVDSQVTMMFWYRQQPGQSLTLIATANQGSEATYESGFVIDKFPISRPNLTFSTLTVSNMSPEDSSIYLCSVFRGLGYTFGSGTRLTVV.

This clone was picked up a small number of times. The chain employs TRBV19 and TRBJ1-6, with 7 bases fitting TRBD1. This CDR3 comprises 14 residues. Germline trimming cut 7 bases from V and 8 bases from J; bases unmatched to any gene: 8. Per the germline V gene, CDR1 is LNHDA and CDR2 is SQIVND (reference sequence). In DNA form, the CDR3 reads TGTGCCAGTACCCCGACAGGGACGGATTCACCCCTCCACTTT. Translation gives CASTPTGTDSPLHF.

This clone was counted only a few times. The chain recombines TRBV14 with TRBJ2-2, with 13 bases aligning to TRBD2. After removal of 1 base from V and 0 bases from J, the junction contained 11 bases not matched to a gene. The CDR3 is 21 residues long. Germline CDR1 and CDR2: SGHDN and FVKESK. This chain's CDR3 is CASSQVWGLAGIYANTGELFF. The CDR3 DNA reads TGTGCCAGCAGCCAAGTTTGGGGACTAGCGGGAATATACGCGAACACCGGGGAGCTGTTTTTT.

This clone has only one observation. The chain uses TRBV7-9 and TRBJ1-4; a possible D gene is TRBD1 (6 bases). This CDR3 region has 16 residues. V was cut by 1 base and J by 5 bases, with 14 bases left in between. Germline V lookup: CDR1 SEHNR, CDR2 FQNEAQ (reference sequence). The CDR3 DNA reads TGTGCCAGCAGCTTAGTTGGGGGCCGAGGGAATGAAAAACTGTTTTTT. It encodes CASSLVGGRGNEKLFF.

The table lists this clone with a few counts. The chain couples TRBV7-8 to TRBJ1-1; 8 bases are a match to TRBD1. V was clipped by 4 bases and J by 0 bases; unmatched bases: 4. The germline CDR1 and CDR2 sequences are SGHVS and FQNEAQ. There are 15 residues in the CDR3. CDR3 coding DNA: TGTGCCAGCAGCTCGACAGGGGCGTTGAACACTGAAGCTTTCTTT. This gives the protein CASSSTGALNTEAFF.

This chain connects TRBV4-2 to TRBJ2-7; D unclear. Germline V gives CDR1 LGHNA, CDR2 YNFKEQ. Between the trimmed V and J ends, which lost 2 bases and 6 bases, there was a span of 14 bases. The CDR3 length is 14 residues. The CDR3 DNA is TGTGCCAGCAGCCAATCCTCGCAGGAAGGCGAGCAGTACTTC. Translated, it gives CASSQSSQEGEQYF.

This clone was found a few times. The genes are TRBV30 and TRBJ1-4, with TRBD1 as a possible D gene (6 bases). Between the trimmed V and J ends, which lost 3 bases and 4 bases, there was a span of 15 bases. The CDR3 has 15 residues. CDR1 is GTSNPN, CDR2 SVGIG, per germline (reference sequence). The CDR3 DNA follows: TGTGCCTGGAGAAACAGGGCCTCCGTTAATGAAAAACTGTTTTTT. Encoded protein: CAWRNRASVNEKLFF.

The rearrangement uses TRBV12-5 and TRBJ2-7; perhaps TRBD2 as D (5 bases). Trimming left V 0 bases short and J 3 bases short, with 12 bases between. The CDR3 consists of 15 residues. CDR1 and CDR2 (germline): LGHNT, FRNRAP. For the CDR3, the DNA is TGTGCTAGTGGTTTGGTACTAGGACCCAACTACGAGCAGTACTTC. It is translated as CASGLVLGPNYEQYF. The whole variable domain, remainder taken from reference TRBV12-5 and TRBJ2-7, is DARVTQTPRHKVTEMGQEVTMRCQPILGHNTVFWYRQTMMQGLELLAYFRNRAPLDDSGMPKDRFSAEMPDATLATLKIQPSEPRDSAVYFCASGLVLGPNYEQYFGPGTRLTVT.

The chain recombines TRBV2 with TRBJ2-7; D is possibly TRBD2 (6 bases). The V gene's germline CDR1 is SNHLY and CDR2 FYNNEI. The CDR3 contains 11 residues. V lost 7 bases and J lost 6, with 10 bases in between. The CDR3 nucleotides read TGTGCCAGCATTGTCGGGAGCGAGCAGTACTTC. Translating gives CASIVGSEQYF.

This clone was observed once. The CDR3 loop is CASSWRTSGGAVEHTQYF. Written as DNA, the CDR3 is TGTGCCAGTAGTTGGAGGACTAGCGGGGGGGCCGTAGAACATACGCAGTATTTT. The rearrangement links TRBV19 to TRBJ2-3; 15 nucleotides align to TRBD2. Germline CDR1 and CDR2: LNHDA and SQIVND (reference sequence). This CDR3 has 18 residues. V lost 5 bases, J lost 7 bases, and 13 bases stayed unmatched. Full variable domain (outside the CDR3, taken from reference TRBV19 and TRBJ2-3): DGGITQSPKYLFRKEGQNVTLSCEQNLNHDAMYWYRQDPGQGLRLIYYSQIVNDFQKGDIAEGYSVSREKKESFPLTVTSAQKNPTAFYLCASSWRTSGGAVEHTQYFGPGTRLTVL.

The rearrangement links TRBV2 to TRBJ1-5, with 10 positions matching TRBD1. The CDR3 has 16 amino acids. Trimming cost V 7 bases and J 4 bases; bases outside gene matches: 10. Germline V gene sequence: CDR1 SNHLY, CDR2 FYNNEI. The DNA for the CDR3 is TGTGCCAGCAAAGAACCCGGGACAGGGGTTAATCAGCCCCAGCATTTT. Amino acid sequence: CASKEPGTGVNQPQHF.

The rearrangement uses TRBV27 and TRBJ1-2; 7 positions agree with TRBD1. The CDR3 spans 12 residues. Germline lookup yields CDR1 MNHEY and CDR2 SMNVEV (reference sequence). The ends lost 5 bases at V and 4 bases at J; junction bases unmatched: 1. This CDR3 is CASSNRGYGYTF. CDR3 nucleotides: TGTGCCAGCAGTAACAGGGGCTATGGCTACACCTTC.

The chain combines TRBV27 with TRBJ1-5; 7 nucleotides align to TRBD1. Germline CDR1 and CDR2: MNHEY and SMNVEV (reference sequence). The CDR3 contains 14 residues. J lost 6 bases, V lost 6 bases, and 8 bases had no gene match. CDR3 region: CASRIRQGGQPQHF. CDR3 bases: TGTGCCAGCAGAATCCGACAGGGCGGTCAGCCCCAGCATTTT.

The chain has TRBV3-1 (or the pseudogene TRBV3-2) and TRBJ1-3; the match to TRBD1 covers 8 bases. V lost 1 base to trimming and J lost 4 bases; unmatched junction nucleotides: 6. The CDR3 loop spans 16 amino acids. CDR1 LGHDT and CDR2 YNNKEL come from the germline V gene (reference sequence). The CDR3 region has the DNA TGTGCCAGCAGCCAAGGCCTGACAGGGGTCGGAAACACCATATATTTT. Residues: CASSQGLTGVGNTIYF.

The V call is TRBV5-1, the J call TRBJ2-1; TRBD2 agrees at 16 bases. The J segment lost 2 bases and the V segment lost 4 bases, leaving 3 bases of the junction unmatched. The CDR3 covers 17 residues. Germline assignment: CDR1 SGHRS and CDR2 YFSETQ. CDR3 in amino acids: CASSPGLAGGPYNEQFF. CDR3 bases: TGCGCCAGCAGCCCGGGACTAGCGGGGGGGCCCTACAATGAGCAGTTCTTC.

The chain employs TRBV4-1 and TRBJ1-2; 9 bases agree with TRBD1. J gave up 4 bases and V 2 bases, and 5 bases lay outside the gene matches. There are 15 residues in the CDR3. Germline-derived CDR1 and CDR2 are MGHRA and YSYEKL. The CDR3 loop reads CASSQPIQGAYGYTF. DNA for the CDR3: TGCGCCAGCAGCCAACCAATACAGGGGGCCTATGGCTACACCTTC.

V gene TRBV7-8 combines with J gene TRBJ1-1, with a possible D match to TRBD1 (5 bases). Trimming took off 5 bases at V and 4 bases at J, with 17 bases between the two ends. Germline lookup yields CDR1 SGHVS and CDR2 FQNEAQ. The CDR3 has 15 amino acids. The CDR3 sequence: CASSPEGSQGTEAFF. CDR3 nucleotides: TGTGCCAGCAGCCCCGAAGGTTCCCAGGGCACTGAAGCTTTCTTT.

CDR3 nucleotides: TGTGCCAGCAGCCACGGGACAGCGACTAATGGCTACACCTTC. Translating it yields CASSHGTATNGYTF. V is TRBV11-3 and J is TRBJ1-2; TRBD1 matches 7 bases. The CDR3 totals 14 residues. Germline lookup yields CDR1 SGHNT and CDR2 YENEEA. The V gene end was trimmed by 5 bases and the J gene end by 6 bases; junction bases not matched to a gene: 9.

The chain has TRBV9 and TRBJ2-3; TRBD2 agrees at 7 bases. The CDR3 length is 15 residues. Germline assignment: CDR1 SGDLS and CDR2 YYNGEE. The ends lost 0 bases at V and 4 bases at J; junction bases unmatched: 5. Here the CDR3 reads CASSVDVGGADTQYF. CDR3 nucleotides: TGTGCCAGCAGCGTAGATGTGGGGGGGGCAGATACGCAGTATTTT.